This is a list of T cell receptor beta chains from one sample in a study of T cells after yellow fever vaccination. Each CDR3 protein is one row after TCRdb ran MiXCR on the 5' RACE reads. The data show 550,000 to 750,000 distinct CDR3 sequences, approximately 13% seen once. The starting material was PBMCs, obtained on the day of the yellow fever booster vaccination. The receptors stem from a man aged 25 to 40 who received the YFV17D yellow fever vaccine. CDR3s include the opening cysteine and the closing phenylalanine or tryptophan. Each record gives: CDR3 protein, CDR3 DNA, D gene, J gene, CDR3 length, V gene, clone size. The D gene is left open where the match is weak. Clone size is stated in some rows and not others, as once, few, many or a class when expanded.

CASGLTDTQYF,TGTGCTAGTGGTTTAACAGATACGCAGTATTTT,.,TRBJ2-3,11,TRBV12-5,few
CSAIAGGSALLTLDEQFF,TGCAGTGCTATAGCGGGAGGTTCCGCCCTTTTAACTTTGGATGAGCAGTTCTTC,TRBD2,TRBJ2-1,18,TRBV20-1,few
CSALGNTIYF,TGCAGTGCACTGGGAAACACCATATATTTT,.,TRBJ1-3,10,TRBV20-1,.
CASSPNLDSGANVLTF,TGTGCCAGCAGTCCCAATCTGGATAGTGGGGCCAACGTCCTGACTTTC,.,TRBJ2-6,16,TRBV12-3/TRBV12-4,few
CSAGVGEQYF,TGCAGTGCTGGGGTCGGCGAGCAGTACTTC,.,TRBJ2-7,10,TRBV20-1,.
CASSPRDEQYF,TGTGCCAGCTCACCCCGGGACGAGCAGTACTTC,.,TRBJ2-7,11,TRBV18,many
CSATLAGPYGEQFF,TGCAGTGCTACACTAGCGGGCCCTTACGGTGAGCAGTTCTTC,TRBD2,TRBJ2-1,14,TRBV20-1,.
CASRMGGRGTGELFF,TGTGCCAGCAGGATGGGGGGAAGGGGCACCGGGGAGCTGTTTTTT,.,TRBJ2-2,15,TRBV7-2,few
CASSVGENTGELFF,TGTGCCAGCAGCGTGGGGGAGAACACCGGGGAGCTGTTTTTT,.,TRBJ2-2,14,TRBV28,.
CASSFTGGKQFF,TGTGCCAGCAGTTTTACAGGGGGCAAGCAGTTCTTC,TRBD1,TRBJ2-1,12,TRBV6-2/TRBV6-3,.
CASSAAGGTDTQYF,TGTGCCAGCAGTGCGGCGGGCGGGACAGATACGCAGTATTTT,.,TRBJ2-3,14,TRBV25-1,few
CASSQTGLKRDTQYF,TGTGCCAGCAGCCAGACGGGACTCAAACGAGATACGCAGTATTTT,.,TRBJ2-3,15,TRBV13,.
CAISRGLAWTDTQYF,TGTGCCATCAGCCGGGGACTAGCGTGGACAGATACGCAGTATTTT,TRBD2,TRBJ2-3,15,TRBV5-4,.
CASSSPPRAGFNEQFF,TGTGCCAGCAGCTCGCCCCCCCGGGCCGGATTCAATGAGCAGTTCTTC,.,TRBJ2-1,16,TRBV6-2/TRBV6-3,.
CASSQVGGRTYNEQFF,TGTGCCAGCAGCCAAGTAGGGGGGAGGACGTACAATGAGCAGTTCTTC,.,TRBJ2-1,16,TRBV14,.
CATSRVPSRDRAQETQYF,TGTGCCACCAGCAGAGTGCCAAGTCGGGACAGGGCACAAGAGACCCAGTACTTC,TRBD1,TRBJ2-5,18,TRBV15,.
CASSFGGLANYEQYF,TGTGCCAGCAGCTTCGGTGGACTGGCCAACTACGAGCAGTACTTC,.,TRBJ2-7,15,TRBV7-2,many
CASSSPRRTPETGELFF,TGTGCCAGCAGCTCTCCCCGGCGTACACCTGAGACCGGGGAGCTGTTTTTT,.,TRBJ2-2,17,TRBV7-9,.
CASSPQLNSYEQYF,TGTGCCAGCTCACCCCAGTTGAACTCCTACGAGCAGTACTTC,.,TRBJ2-7,14,TRBV18,few
CASSPIGTGGSPLHF,TGTGCCAGCAGTCCAATAGGGACAGGCGGTTCACCCCTCCACTTT,TRBD1,TRBJ1-6,15,TRBV25-1,once
CASSLRGSSSYNEQFF,TGTGCCAGCAGTTTACGGGGGAGCAGCTCCTACAATGAGCAGTTCTTC,.,TRBJ2-1,16,TRBV12-3/TRBV12-4,.
CASSLENRGQTQYF,TGTGCCAGCAGCTTAGAAAACAGGGGACAGACCCAGTACTTC,TRBD1,TRBJ2-5,14,TRBV7-2,many
CASSGLAGIGNEQFF,TGTGCCAGCTCGGGACTAGCGGGAATTGGTAATGAGCAGTTCTTC,TRBD2,TRBJ2-1,15,TRBV6-2/TRBV6-3,few
CASSLGRALYEQYF,TGCGCCAGCAGCTTGGGGAGGGCCCTCTACGAGCAGTACTTC,.,TRBJ2-7,14,TRBV5-1,.
CSASSTSGTDTQYF,TGCAGTGCTAGTTCGACTAGCGGCACAGATACGCAGTATTTT,TRBD2,TRBJ2-3,14,TRBV20-1,few
CSVDRARGAGGAFF,TGCAGCGTTGATAGGGCTAGGGGGGCCGGAGGCGCTTTCTTT,.,TRBJ1-1,14,TRBV29-1,many
CASRPLGTDTQYF,TGTGCCAGCAGGCCTCTAGGGACAGATACGCAGTATTTT,.,TRBJ2-3,13,TRBV6-2/TRBV6-3,.